Here is one T cell receptor beta chain with its context. The sample originates from a study of monozygotic twins with inflammatory bowel disease. With the 5' RACE reads reprocessed, TCRdb shows one record per CDR3 protein and no DNA. The data show more than 85,000 distinct CDR3 sequences, and the top ten clones hold under 15%. The receptor comes from a human donor with ulcerative colitis or Crohn's disease, or a healthy co-twin of an affected twin (not recorded which). Material for sequencing was blood.

The CDR3 is CASSTGQIYEQYF. The chain combines TRBV5-1 with TRBJ2-7; checking the TCRdb D call of TRBD1 is not possible without DNA. There are 13 residues in the CDR3. CDR1 and CDR2 (germline): SGHRS, YFSETQ.